The 18 T cell receptor beta chains below all came from one sample that was sequenced in a study of shared clonotypes between healthy human individuals. The data were produced by immunoSEQ multiplex PCR, yet TCRdb's version contains in-frame clones alone and is incomplete. The sample lists about 480,000 clones; 60% to 80% were seen once. Sequenced: PBMCs. The source of these receptors is a woman aged 40 to 50 in good health. Some clones in this sample may be carry-over from other donors' samples.

This clone has a single count. This rearrangement joins TRBV5-5 to TRBJ2-7; TRBD1 aligns across 8 bases. CDR1 and CDR2 (germline): SGHKS, YYEKEE (reference sequence). The CDR3 runs to 14 residues. The J segment lost 2 bases and the V segment lost 1 base, leaving 2 bases of the junction unmatched. The CDR3 is CASSLRQGTYEQYF. As DNA, the CDR3 is TGTGCCAGCAGCTTGCGACAGGGGACCTACGAGCAGTACTTC.

This chain connects TRBV7-3 to TRBJ2-7; a possible D gene is TRBD2 (5 bases). The ends were cut back, 2 bases at V and 6 bases at J, with 11 bases in the middle. This CDR3 has 13 residues. Germline V gives CDR1 SGHTA, CDR2 FQGTGA. In nucleotides, the CDR3 is TGTGCCAGCAGCTTAGCGGAGGCAAGCGAGCAGTACTTC. This sequence encodes CASSLAEASEQYF.

The sample holds one count of this clone. This chain uses TRBV11-2 with TRBJ2-3; TRBD2 aligns across 9 bases. From germline, CDR1 is SGHAT and CDR2 FQNNGV. CDR3 length equals 16 residues. The junction had 6 bases not matched to a gene; V was cut back by 5 bases and J by 0 bases. CDR3 sequence reads: CASSIRLAASTDTQYF. The CDR3 DNA is TGTGCCAGCAGCATAAGACTAGCGGCTAGCACAGATACGCAGTATTTT. The whole variable domain, filled in from reference TRBV11-2 and TRBJ2-3, reads EAGVAQSPRYKIIEKRQSVAFWCNPISGHATLYWYQQILGQGPKLLIQFQNNGVVDDSQLPKDRFSAERLKGVDSTLKIQPAKLEDSAVYLCASSIRLAASTDTQYFGPGTRLTVL.

The chain couples TRBV28 to TRBJ2-1; TRBD2 agrees at 7 bases. CDR3 length: 14 amino acids. V lost 6 bases, J lost 8 bases, and 10 bases stayed unmatched. The germline V gene encodes CDR1 MDHEN and CDR2 SYDVKM. In DNA, the CDR3 is TGTGCCAGCAGGAGAAGCGGGACTTGGGATGAGCAGTTCTTC. It codes for CASRRSGTWDEQFF.

A single count supports this clone. The gene calls are TRBV7-2 and TRBJ2-1; 12 bases line up with TRBD2. Germline assignment: CDR1 SGHTA and CDR2 FQGNSA. CDR3 length equals 15 residues. V lost 4 bases, J lost 4 bases, and 2 bases stayed unmatched. As DNA, the CDR3 is TGTGCCAGCAGCTCGGGACTAGCGGGTTACAATGAGCAGTTCTTC. It yields the protein CASSSGLAGYNEQFF. Combining the CDR3 with reference TRBV7-2 and TRBJ2-1 gives the whole variable domain GAGVSQSPSNKVTEKGKDVELRCDPISGHTALYWYRQSLGQGLEFLIYFQGNSAPDKSGLPSDRFSAERTGGSVSTLTIQRTQQEDSAVYLCASSSGLAGYNEQFFGPGTRLTVL.

This clone was seen more than once but under ten times. The V call is TRBV6-4, the J call TRBJ1-5; TRBD1 matches at 10 bases. V lost 3 bases and J lost 2; bases outside the gene matches: 1. This CDR3 spans 15 amino acids. CDR1 is MRHNA and CDR2 is SNTAGT in the germline V gene. The CDR3 reads CASSEGTGGNQPQHF. Here the CDR3 DNA reads TGTGCCAGCAGTGAAGGGACAGGGGGCAATCAGCCCCAGCATTTT.

The sample holds many counts of this clone. This CDR3 is also generated by other DNA sequences in the sample. The chain links TRBV21-1 to TRBJ2-1; the table calls TRBD1, which could not be checked here. TRBV21-1 is a known pseudogene. The CDR3 has 14 amino acids. This chain's CDR3 is CASSPRWQSNEQFF. CDR3 coding DNA: TGTGCCAGCAGCCCCCGATGGCAGTCCAATGAGCAGTTCTTC.

The V gene is TRBV6-5, the J gene TRBJ2-5; unclear D gene. This CDR3 contains 13 residues. Trimming cost V 7 bases and J 5 bases, with 14 bases left between them. CDR1 and CDR2 from the germline V gene are MNHEY and SVGAGI. The CDR3 DNA reads as TGTGCCAGCAAAACCGGGCTACGCGAGACCCAGTACTTC. Amino acids: CASKTGLRETQYF.

V usage is TRBV27 and J usage is TRBJ1-2; 11 bases fit TRBD1. Per germline, CDR1 MNHEY and CDR2 SMNVEV (reference sequence). The CDR3 extends over 16 amino acids. V dropped 5 bases and J dropped 5; count of bases not matched to a gene: 10. The CDR3 here is CASSTGTGGTTYGYTF. The CDR3 DNA reads TGTGCCAGCAGTACCGGGACAGGGGGGACTACTTATGGCTACACCTTC.

The chain joins TRBV5-6 to TRBJ1-5; D possibly corresponds to TRBD1 (5 bases). Trimming pared 0 bases from V and 1 base from J, leaving 8 bases between. CDR3 size: 15 residues. Germline CDR1 reads SGHDT; CDR2 reads YYEEEE. In DNA form, the CDR3 reads TGTGCCAGCAGCTTGGGTGGGGGGAGCAATCAGCCCCAGCATTTT. It translates to CASSLGGGSNQPQHF.

The genes are TRBV30 and TRBJ1-3; D is ambiguous. The ends were cut back, 1 base at V and 0 bases at J, with 7 bases in the middle. CDR3 length: 14 amino acids. From germline, CDR1 is GTSNPN and CDR2 SVGIG (reference sequence). CDR3 in DNA: TGTGCCTGGAGTGGTCCAGTCTCTGGAAACACCATATATTTT. Its protein product is CAWSGPVSGNTIYF.

The chain joins TRBV28 to TRBJ2-5; the D is unclear. V dropped 1 base and J dropped 0 bases, with 6 bases sitting between them. CDR1 and CDR2 (germline): MDHEN, SYDVKM. This CDR3 spans 14 amino acids. DNA for the CDR3: TGTGCCAGCAGTTTATCGGCTAACCAAGAGACCCAGTACTTC. This translates into CASSLSANQETQYF. Combining the CDR3 with reference TRBV28 and TRBJ2-5 gives the whole variable domain DVKVTQSSRYLVKRTGEKVFLECVQDMDHENMFWYRQDPGLGLRLIYFSYDVKMKEKGDIPEGYSVSREKKERFSLILESASTNQTSMYLCASSLSANQETQYFGPGTRLLVL.

This clone came up a few times. At the DNA level, this CDR3 is encoded by other sequences in the same sample as well. V gene TRBV5-1 combines with J gene TRBJ1-1, with D unresolved. The CDR3 has 13 residues. Germline V lookup: CDR1 SGHRS, CDR2 YFSETQ. The germline V and J ends were trimmed by 0 bases and 3 bases, with 6 bases remaining between them. CDR3 residues: CASSLGVDTEAFF. CDR3 in DNA: TGCGCCAGCAGCTTGGGGGTAGACACTGAAGCTTTCTTT.

This sequence joins TRBV10-3 and TRBJ2-7, with D perhaps matching TRBD2 (6 bases). The CDR3 spans 15 residues. V shed 3 bases and J shed 3 bases, with 15 bases lying between them. Looked up from germline, CDR1 is ENHRY and CDR2 is SYGVKD. CDR3 in amino acids: CAISDPRGGSYEQYF. Here the CDR3 DNA reads TGTGCCATCAGTGATCCCCGTGGGGGGAGCTACGAGCAGTACTTC.

The chain links TRBV4-1 to TRBJ2-1; 8 bases align to TRBD2. The CDR3 has 16 amino acids. The ends lost 5 bases at V and 0 bases at J; junction bases unmatched: 6. The germline CDR1 and CDR2 sequences are MGHRA and YSYEKL. The CDR3, as DNA: TGCGCCAGCAGCTTTACCGGGACTAGCTCCTACAATGAGCAGTTCTTC. It is translated as CASSFTGTSSYNEQFF.

The chain has TRBV29-1 and TRBJ2-5; 7 bases are a match to TRBD1. Germline CDR1 and CDR2: SQVTM and ANQGSEA. V gave up 2 bases and J gave up 3 bases; unmatched junction bases: 0. This CDR3 comprises 12 residues. The CDR3 is CSVETGEETQYF. CDR3 DNA sequence: TGCAGCGTTGAAACAGGGGAAGAGACCCAGTACTTC.

The chain has TRBV27 and TRBJ2-3; D perhaps matches TRBD2 (5 bases). The CDR3 is made up of 15 amino acids. CDR1 is MNHEY and CDR2 is SMNVEV in the germline V gene (reference sequence). Trimming pared 2 bases from V and 4 bases from J, leaving 13 bases between. This chain's CDR3 is CASSLTWEKSDTQYF. CDR3 nucleotides: TGTGCCAGCAGTTTAACGTGGGAGAAGTCAGATACGCAGTATTTT.

This chain joins TRBV14 and TRBJ2-1; D is perhaps TRBD2 (5 bases). CDR3 length: 14 residues. Germline V gene lookup returns CDR1 SGHDN and CDR2 FVKESK. The V end lost 1 base, the J end lost 5 bases, and 9 bases lay between the germline ends. The CDR3 DNA is TGTGCCAGCAGCCAAGCCTGGGGAGACAATGAGCAGTTCTTC. Translating it yields CASSQAWGDNEQFF.